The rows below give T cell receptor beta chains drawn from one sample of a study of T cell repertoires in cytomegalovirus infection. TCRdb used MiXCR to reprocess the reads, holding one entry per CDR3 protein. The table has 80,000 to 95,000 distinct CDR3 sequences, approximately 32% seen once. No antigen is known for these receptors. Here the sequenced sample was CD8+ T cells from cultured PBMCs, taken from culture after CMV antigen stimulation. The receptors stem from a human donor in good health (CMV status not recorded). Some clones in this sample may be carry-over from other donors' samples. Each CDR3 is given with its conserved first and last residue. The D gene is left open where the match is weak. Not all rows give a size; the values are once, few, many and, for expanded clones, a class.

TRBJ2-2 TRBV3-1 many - CASSHRPPGTGELFF TGTGCCAGCAGTCACAGGCCCCCGGGGACCGGGGAGCTGTTTTTT
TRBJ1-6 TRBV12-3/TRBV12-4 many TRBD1 CASSLATGVGSPLHF TGTGCCAGCAGTTTAGCTACAGGGGTAGGTTCACCCCTCCACTTT
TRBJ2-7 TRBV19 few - CASSIRDGAYEQYF TGTGCCAGTAGTATCCGGGACGGAGCCTACGAGCAGTACTTC
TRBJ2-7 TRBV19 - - CASSLAGGGTYEQYF TGTGCCAGTAGTCTGGCAGGGGGGGGAACCTACGAGCAGTACTTC
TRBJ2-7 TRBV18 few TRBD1 CASSTTGTGGDEQYF TGTGCCAGCTCAACAACCGGGACAGGGGGCGACGAGCAGTACTTC
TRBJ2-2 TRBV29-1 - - CSVNIYGTGELFF TGCAGCGTCAACATATATGGTACCGGGGAGCTGTTTTTT
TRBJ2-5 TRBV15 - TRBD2 CTTSRWLAGGETQYF TGTACCACCAGCAGATGGCTAGCGGGGGGGGAGACCCAGTACTTC
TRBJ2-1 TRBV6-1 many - CASSPSFYNEQFF TGTGCCAGCAGTCCCTCCTTCTACAATGAGCAGTTCTTC
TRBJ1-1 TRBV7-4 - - CASRTMQENTEAFF TGTGCCAGCAGGACAATGCAGGAGAACACTGAAGCTTTCTTT
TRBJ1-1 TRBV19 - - CASSIPTESMNTEAFF TGTGCCAGTAGTATTCCCACAGAGTCCATGAACACTGAAGCTTTCTTT
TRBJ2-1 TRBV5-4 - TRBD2 CASSLAPGGGYNEQFF TGTGCCAGCAGCTTGGCCCCCGGGGGAGGGTATAATGAGCAGTTCTTC
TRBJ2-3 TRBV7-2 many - CASSPSSYTDTQYF TGTGCCAGCAGCCCCAGCTCGTACACAGATACGCAGTATTTT
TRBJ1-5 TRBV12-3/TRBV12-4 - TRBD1 CASTDRVRYQPQHF TGTGCCAGCACAGACAGGGTAAGGTATCAGCCCCAGCATTTT
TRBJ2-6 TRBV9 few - CASSVDPLAPGANVLTF TGTGCCAGCAGCGTAGACCCCCTAGCGCCCGGGGCCAACGTCCTGACTTTC
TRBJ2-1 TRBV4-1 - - CASSQTSQNEQFF TGCGCCAGCAGCCAAACTAGCCAGAATGAGCAGTTCTTC
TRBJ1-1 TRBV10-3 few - CAISQDREAFF TGTGCCATCAGTCAGGACCGTGAAGCTTTCTTT